Described below is a single T cell receptor beta chain sequence and its context. This entry comes from a study of PD-L1 blockade in urothelial cancer. The time point is: pretreatment peripheral blood. Some clones are missing from TCRdb's copy, which holds only in-frame ones; the method was immunoSEQ multiplex PCR. This repertoire shows roughly 38,000 clones, around four fifths found once; its top ten account for 6% to 7%. The length of the CDR3 is 16 residues. The J segment lost 6 bases and the V segment lost 6 bases, leaving 9 bases of the junction unmatched. The germline CDR1 and CDR2 sequences are SGHNT and YYREEE (reference sequence).

The receptor comes from a man in his sixties with urothelial cancer. This material consisted of PBMCs, taken around atezolizumab (anti-PD-L1) treatment. This sequence joins TRBV5-4 and TRBJ2-7, with TRBD2 matching 16 bases. CDR3 DNA sequence: TGTGCCAGCAAACAGGGGACTAGCGGGGGGGGCCTCGAGCAGTACTTC. It is translated as CASKQGTSGGGLEQYF. Supplemented by reference TRBV5-4 and TRBJ2-7, the full variable domain reads ETGVTQSPTHLIKTRGQQVTLRCSSQSGHNTVSWYQQALGQGPQFIFQYYREEENGRGNFPPRFSGLQFPNYSSELNVNALELDDSALYLCASKQGTSGGGLEQYFGPGTRLTVT.